This is a list of T cell receptor beta chains from one sample in a study of blood T cell repertoires in COVID-19. TCRdb keeps only in-frame clones here, not all; method: immunoSEQ multiplex PCR. The sample has approximately 140,000 clones, 80% seen once. Sequencing used peripheral blood. The source is a man between 60 and 70 years old with active or convalescent COVID-19. Both conserved end residues are trimmed from each CDR3. The D gene is left open where the match is weak.

D | J | length | V | CDR3
- | TRBJ1-3 | 11 | TRBV6-5 | ASKLVAGNTIY
TRBD1 | TRBJ1-2 | 13 | TRBV28 | ASSPSTGFLSGYT
TRBD1 | TRBJ2-1 | 14 | TRBV5-4 | ASSPLAGTGYNEQF
TRBD1 | TRBJ2-7 | 10 | TRBV6-2/TRBV6-3 | ASSEGAYEQY
- | TRBJ2-3 | 11 | TRBV9 | ASSVVGTDTQY
- | TRBJ2-1 | 13 | TRBV3-1/TRBV3-2 | ASSQGTSSYNEQF
- | TRBJ2-7 | 12 | TRBV11-3 | ASSPKRGSYEQY
TRBD2 | TRBJ2-2 | 14 | TRBV7-2 | ASSRTGTSGRGELF
- | TRBJ1-3 | 12 | TRBV7-9 | ASSADTSGNTIY
- | TRBJ1-2 | 6 | TRBV29-1 | SVDRGT
TRBD2 | TRBJ2-5 | 18 | TRBV18 | ASRYGDAGTSYFRGETQY
TRBD2 | TRBJ2-3 | 15 | TRBV2 | ASTDPVWREGGGTQY
- | TRBJ2-2 | 12 | TRBV7-2 | ASSPRQVSGELF
TRBD1 | TRBJ2-7 | 13 | TRBV10-3 | AISESHTGGDRIL
- | TRBJ1-4 | 12 | TRBV10-3 | AISLDSSNEKLF
- | TRBJ2-5 | 11 | TRBV2 | ATTPVVQETQY
- | TRBJ2-3 | 15 | TRBV19 | ASSIAPGTGGGDTQY
- | TRBJ2-1 | 17 | TRBV10-3 | AISESLGVSPRSYNEQF